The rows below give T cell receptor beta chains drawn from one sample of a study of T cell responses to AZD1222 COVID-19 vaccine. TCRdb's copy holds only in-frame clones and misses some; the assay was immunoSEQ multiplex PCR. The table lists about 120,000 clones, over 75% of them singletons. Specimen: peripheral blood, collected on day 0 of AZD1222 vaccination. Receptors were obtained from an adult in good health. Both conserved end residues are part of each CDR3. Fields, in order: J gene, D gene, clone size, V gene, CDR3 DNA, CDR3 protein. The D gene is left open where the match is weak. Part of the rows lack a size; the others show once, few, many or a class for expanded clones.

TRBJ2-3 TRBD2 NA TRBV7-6 TGTGCCAGCAGCTCAGGACTAGCGGGCCCAGCCGGTACGCAGTATTTT CASSSGLAGPAGTQYF
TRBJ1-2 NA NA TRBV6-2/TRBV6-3 TGTGCCAGCAGTTACTCGAACTATGGCTACACCTTC CASSYSNYGYTF
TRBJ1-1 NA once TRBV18 TGTGCCAGCTCAGGCCAAGCGAACACTGAAGCTTTCTTT CASSGQANTEAFF
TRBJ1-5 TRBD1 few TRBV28 TGTGCCAGCTCAGACAGGGCGCGTCAGCCCCAGCATTTT CASSDRARQPQHF
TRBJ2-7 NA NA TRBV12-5 TGTGCTAGTGGTTTGGTACCAGGCAGCTCCTACGAGCAGTACTTC CASGLVPGSSYEQYF
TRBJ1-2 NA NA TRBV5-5 TGTGCCAGCAGCCAACGGGCTCCTAACTATGGCTACACCTTC CASSQRAPNYGYTF
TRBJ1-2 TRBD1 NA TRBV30 TGTGCCTGGACACCCTCCGGGACAGGGATTGGCTACACCTTC CAWTPSGTGIGYTF
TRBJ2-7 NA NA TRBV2 TGTGCCAGCAGTCCCCCTTCTGGCCACCTCATTGGGTACGAGCAGTACTTC CASSPPSGHLIGYEQYF
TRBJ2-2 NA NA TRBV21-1 TGTGCCAGCAGCCCACTAACTAGCGGGAGGTCCGGGGAGCTGTTTTTT CASSPLTSGRSGELFF
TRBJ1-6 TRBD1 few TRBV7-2 TGTGCCAGCAACGTCCCCGGGACAGGGTTGTCACCCCTCCACTTT CASNVPGTGLSPLHF
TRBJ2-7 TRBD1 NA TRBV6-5 TGTGCCAGCAGCCCGACAGGGGACTACGAGCAGTACTTC CASSPTGDYEQYF
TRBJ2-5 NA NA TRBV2 TGTGCCAGCAGGGACGGGACGGGGAGGGAGACCCAGTACTTC CASRDGTGRETQYF
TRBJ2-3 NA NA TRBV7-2 TGTGCCAGCAGAACGACGGGACTTAGCACAGATACGCAGTATTTT CASRTTGLSTDTQYF
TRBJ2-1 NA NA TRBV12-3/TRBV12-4 TGTGCCAGCAGTTTAGGTCAAAATGAGCAGTTCTTC CASSLGQNEQFF
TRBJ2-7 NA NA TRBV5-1 TGCGCCAGCAGCCCCTCCCCCGGATCCTACGAGCAGTACTTC CASSPSPGSYEQYF
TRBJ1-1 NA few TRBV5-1 TGCGCCAGCAGCATGGACTTGAACACTGAAGCTTTCTTT CASSMDLNTEAFF
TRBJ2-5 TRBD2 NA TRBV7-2 TGTGCCAGCAGCCCTGGACTAGCGGGAACGGAGACCCAGTACTTC CASSPGLAGTETQYF
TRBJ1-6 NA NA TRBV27 TGTGCCAGCAGTCCCGATTGGGGGGACAATTCACCCCTCCACTTT CASSPDWGDNSPLHF
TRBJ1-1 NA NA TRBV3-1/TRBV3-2 TGTGCCAGCAGTCCCCGGGGGCTCACTGAAGCTTTCTTT CASSPRGLTEAFF
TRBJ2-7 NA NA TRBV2 TGTGCCAGCAGTGAAGCAGCGGGCGGCGAGCAGTACTTC CASSEAAGGEQYF
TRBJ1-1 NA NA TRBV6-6 TGTGCCAGCAGCAATGGGGGGCCGGACACTGAAGCTTTCTTT CASSNGGPDTEAFF
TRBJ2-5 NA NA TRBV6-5 TGTGCCAGCAGTCTCCGGAGTCAAGAGACCCAGTACTTC CASSLRSQETQYF
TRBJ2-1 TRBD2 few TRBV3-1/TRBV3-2 TGTGCCAGCAGCCAGGGACTAAGTTACAATGAGCAGTTCTTC CASSQGLSYNEQFF
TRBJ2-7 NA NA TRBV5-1 TGCGCCAGCAGCTTGCTAGCGTCGGACGAGCAGTACTTC CASSLLASDEQYF
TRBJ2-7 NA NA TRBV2 TGTGCCAGCAGTTCACTACAGGGAGCGGGCTACGAGCAGTACTTC CASSSLQGAGYEQYF
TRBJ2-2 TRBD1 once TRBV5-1 TGCGCCAGCAGTCGGACAGGGGGGAACACCGGGGAGCTGTTTTTT CASSRTGGNTGELFF
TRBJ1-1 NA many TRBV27 TGTGCCAGCAGTCCCTCGTGGACGAACACTGAAGCTTTCTTT CASSPSWTNTEAFF
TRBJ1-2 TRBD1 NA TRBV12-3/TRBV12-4 TGTGCCAGCCGAAGGACAGGAGGGGCTGGCTACACCTTC CASRRTGGAGYTF
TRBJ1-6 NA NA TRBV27 TGTGCCAGCAGTTCCCGACGGGGACCAAATTCACCCCTCCACTTT CASSSRRGPNSPLHF
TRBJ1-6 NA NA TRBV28 TGTGCCAGCAGCCTACCGGGACGGACTAATTCACCCCTCCACTTT CASSLPGRTNSPLHF
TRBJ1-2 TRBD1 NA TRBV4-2 TGTGCCAGCAGCCCAGGGGGGTATCGCAGGGGCTATGGCTACACCTTC CASSPGGYRRGYGYTF
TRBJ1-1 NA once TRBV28 TGTGCCAGCAGTTACTCCGGGACAAGAGGTGAAGCTTTCTTT CASSYSGTRGEAFF
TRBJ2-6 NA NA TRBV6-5 TGTGCCAGCAGTCGGTCCGCCTCTGGGGCCAACGTCCTGACTTTC CASSRSASGANVLTF
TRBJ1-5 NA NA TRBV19 TGTGCCAGTAGTACGACAGGCGCCAATCAGCCCCAGCATTTT CASSTTGANQPQHF
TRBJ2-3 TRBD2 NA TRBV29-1 TGCAGCGTCGGGATAGCGGGCGAAACGCAGTATTTT CSVGIAGETQYF
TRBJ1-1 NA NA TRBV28 TGTGCCAGCAGTCGTGGACAGCTGAACACTGAAGCTTTCTTT CASSRGQLNTEAFF
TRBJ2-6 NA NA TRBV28 TGTGCCAGCAGGCGACAGTCTACTGGGGCCAACGTCCTGACTTTC CASRRQSTGANVLTF
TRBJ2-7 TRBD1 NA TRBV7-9 TGTGCCAGCAGTTCCCGACAGGGAGCCCTTATCTACGAGCAGTACTTC CASSSRQGALIYEQYF
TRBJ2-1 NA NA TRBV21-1 TGTGCCAGCAGCCCCCGAAGCCGGGGGGCCCCCTACAATGAGCAGTTCTTC CASSPRSRGAPYNEQFF
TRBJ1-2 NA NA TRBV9 TGTGCCAGCAGCCCGCAATCATATTCAACAGGGAGCTATGGCTACACCTTC CASSPQSYSTGSYGYTF
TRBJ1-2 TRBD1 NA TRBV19 TGTGCCAGTAGAAACAGGGGAGGGAGCTATGGCTACACCTTC CASRNRGGSYGYTF
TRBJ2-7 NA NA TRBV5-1 TGCGCCAGCAGCGTCGGGAACAGGAACGAGCAGTACTTC CASSVGNRNEQYF
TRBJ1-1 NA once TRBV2 TGTGCCAGCAGTGAAGGGAGGAAAAACCTGAACACTGAAGCTTTCTTT CASSEGRKNLNTEAFF
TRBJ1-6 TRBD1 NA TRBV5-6 TGTGCCAGCAGCTTGGACAGGGGTAATTCACCCCTCCACTTT CASSLDRGNSPLHF
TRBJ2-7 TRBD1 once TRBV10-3 TGTGCCATCAGAATTCCGGGACAGGAATCCCCCTACGAGCAGTACTTC CAIRIPGQESPYEQYF
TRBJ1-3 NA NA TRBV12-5 TGTGCTAGTGGTTTGGTACTGGAGGTAGCCATCCGAAACACCATATATTTT CASGLVLEVAIRNTIYF
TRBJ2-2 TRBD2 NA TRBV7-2 TGTGCCAGCAGCTCACGCGGACTAGCCTTGGGGGAGCTGTTTTTT CASSSRGLALGELFF
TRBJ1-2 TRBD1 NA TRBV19 TGTGCCAGTAGCACAGGGGGCTATGGCTACACCTTC CASSTGGYGYTF
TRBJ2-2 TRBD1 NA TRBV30 TGTGCATTAGGGTCCGGGACAGTGCCCACCGGGGAGCTGTTTTTT CALGSGTVPTGELFF
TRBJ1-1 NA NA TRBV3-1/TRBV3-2 TGTGCCAGCAGCCGAGGGGGATTGAACACTGAAGCTTTCTTT CASSRGGLNTEAFF